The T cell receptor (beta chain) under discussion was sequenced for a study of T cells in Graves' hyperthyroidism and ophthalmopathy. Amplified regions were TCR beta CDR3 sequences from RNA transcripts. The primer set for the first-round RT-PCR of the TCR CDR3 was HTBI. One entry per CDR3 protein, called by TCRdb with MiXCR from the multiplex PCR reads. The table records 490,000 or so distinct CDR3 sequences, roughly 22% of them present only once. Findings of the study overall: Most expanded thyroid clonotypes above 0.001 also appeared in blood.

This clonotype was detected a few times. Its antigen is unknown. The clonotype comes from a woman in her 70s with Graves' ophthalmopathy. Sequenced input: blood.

CDR3 sequence reads: CASLVGYAGRPDTQYF. The DNA of the CDR3 is TGTGCCAGCCTAGTAGGCTACGCGGGACGTCCAGATACGCAGTATTTT. This chain joins TRBV2 and TRBJ2-3; weak D call: TRBD2 (6 bases). The V and J ends lost 8 bases and 4 bases respectively, with 22 bases between them. The germline V gene encodes CDR1 SNHLY and CDR2 FYNNEI. The CDR3 extends over 16 amino acids. The variable domain in full, with the rest retrieved from reference TRBV2 and TRBJ2-3, is EPEVTQTPSHQVTQMGQEVILRCVPISNHLYFYWYRQILGQKVEFLVSFYNNEISEKSEIFDDQFSVERPDGSNFTLKIRSTKLEDSAMYFCASLVGYAGRPDTQYFGPGTRLTVL.